The next 23 T cell receptor beta chains were all read from a single sample in a study of a mutant IDH1 vaccine in newly diagnosed glioma. The protocol was immunoSEQ multiplex PCR, while the TCRdb copy is restricted to in-frame clones and leaves out a portion. The sample lists 45,000 to 60,000 clones, 88% occurring once. Their target antigens are unknown. The time point: week 35, safety follow-up. Vaccine doses each comprised 300 ug of mutant IDH1 20-mer peptide, with topical imiquimod. The specimen was PBMCs, collected from a glioma patient whose treatment included an IDH1 peptide vaccine. These receptors were taken from a middle-aged woman with glioma.

The gene calls are TRBV9 and TRBJ1-4, with D tentatively TRBD1 (5 bases). The V end was cut by 0 bases, the J end by 2 bases, with 5 bases between. This CDR3 has 14 residues. The germline gives CDR1 SGDLS, CDR2 YYNGEE. CDR3 protein: CASSVGGTNEKLFF. As DNA, the CDR3 is TGTGCCAGCAGCGTAGGGGGCACTAATGAAAAACTGTTTTTT.

The chain recombines TRBV25-1 with TRBJ2-3; TRBD1 matches 7 bases. CDR3 size: 17 residues. Germline CDR1 is MGHDK and CDR2 is SYGVNS. The trim removed 1 base at V and 2 bases at J, leaving 9 bases unmatched. The CDR3 here is CASSESPGQFFTDTQYF. The DNA of the CDR3 is TGTGCCAGCAGTGAATCCCCGGGACAGTTTTTCACAGATACGCAGTATTTT.

The chain is built from TRBV2 and TRBJ1-5; 10 bases agree with TRBD1. Germline V gives CDR1 SNHLY, CDR2 FYNNEI. With 7 bases clipped from V and 5 bases from J, the junction kept 5 bases outside the gene matches. The CDR3 contains 14 residues. The CDR3 spells CASTWDRGYQPQHF. CDR3 coding DNA: TGTGCCAGCACTTGGGACAGGGGTTATCAGCCCCAGCATTTT.

The chain combines TRBV6-5 with TRBJ1-1; 7 bases agree with TRBD1. V lost 6 bases and J lost 6; bases outside the gene matches: 7. Germline CDR1 is MNHEY and CDR2 is SVGAGI. This CDR3 comprises 13 residues. Here the CDR3 reads CASRDRAASEAFF. CDR3 sequence (DNA): TGTGCCAGCAGAGACAGGGCTGCGTCTGAAGCTTTCTTT.

The V call is TRBV6-1, the J call TRBJ2-4; D is uncertain. The CDR3 totals 11 residues. CDR1 MNHNS and CDR2 SASEGT come from the germline V gene. V shed 3 bases and J shed 13 bases, with 10 bases lying between them. The CDR3 loop reads CASSDGWPQYF. The CDR3 DNA sequence: TGTGCCAGCAGTGATGGGTGGCCCCAGTACTTC.

The gene calls are TRBV7-2 and TRBJ2-1, with 14 bases fitting TRBD2. V lost 3 bases and J lost 7; bases outside the gene matches: 8. The germline V gene encodes CDR1 SGHTA and CDR2 FQGNSA. The CDR3 loop spans 17 amino acids. As DNA, the CDR3 is TGTGCCAGCAGCTTTAAGACTAGCGGGAGGGCCAAAAATGAGCAGTTCTTC. Its protein product is CASSFKTSGRAKNEQFF. Drawing the rest from reference TRBV7-2 and TRBJ2-1, the complete variable domain is GAGVSQSPSNKVTEKGKDVELRCDPISGHTALYWYRQSLGQGLEFLIYFQGNSAPDKSGLPSDRFSAERTGGSVSTLTIQRTQQEDSAVYLCASSFKTSGRAKNEQFFGPGTRLTVL.

The chain combines TRBV7-9 with TRBJ2-7; TRBD1 or TRBD2 may be the D gene (5 bases each). This CDR3 has 13 residues. Germline V lookup: CDR1 SEHNR, CDR2 FQNEAQ (reference sequence). The V end lost 3 bases, the J end lost 3 bases, and 9 bases lay between the germline ends. CDR3 sequence reads: CASSLGTFYEQYF. The CDR3 coding sequence is TGTGCCAGCAGCTTGGGGACCTTCTACGAGCAGTACTTC.

This clone was seen just once. The chain couples TRBV7-2 to TRBJ1-2, with a possible D match to TRBD1 (5 bases). Between the trimmed V and J ends, which lost 5 bases and 3 bases, there was a span of 13 bases. Germline CDR1 and CDR2: SGHTA and FQGNSA. The CDR3 covers 14 residues. The CDR3 region is CASSPGEGYYGYTF. For the CDR3, the DNA is TGTGCCAGCAGCCCTGGAGAGGGGTACTATGGCTACACCTTC. The full variable domain, with the rest looked up from reference TRBV7-2 and TRBJ1-2, is GAGVSQSPSNKVTEKGKDVELRCDPISGHTALYWYRQSLGQGLEFLIYFQGNSAPDKSGLPSDRFSAERTGGSVSTLTIQRTQQEDSAVYLCASSPGEGYYGYTFGSGTRLTVV.

The chain carries TRBV9 and TRBJ1-2, with 9 bases lining up with TRBD1. The CDR3 extends over 16 amino acids. V shed 0 bases and J 5 bases; nucleotides not matched to a gene: 8. Germline assignment: CDR1 SGDLS and CDR2 YYNGEE. The DNA for the CDR3 is TGTGCCAGCAGCGTAGACCCGGACAGGGGAGGGTATGGCTACACCTTC. Its translation is CASSVDPDRGGYGYTF.

The chain combines TRBV7-2 with TRBJ2-1; TRBD2 matches 11 bases. From germline, CDR1 is SGHTA and CDR2 FQGNSA. There are 14 residues in the CDR3. With V trimmed by 2 bases and J by 9 bases, 3 bases remained unmatched. CDR3 sequence reads: CASSLSSGGIEQFF. The CDR3 nucleotides are TGTGCCAGCAGCTTATCTAGCGGGGGGATTGAGCAGTTCTTC.

The chain recombines TRBV19 with TRBJ1-3; 10 nucleotides align to TRBD1. The V segment lost 3 bases and the J segment 5 bases; nucleotides outside the gene matches: 10. Germline V gives CDR1 LNHDA, CDR2 SQIVND (reference sequence). This CDR3 has 17 residues. CDR3 amino acids: CASSMNTGTGDRNTIYF. The DNA of the CDR3 is TGTGCCAGTAGTATGAATACCGGGACAGGGGATCGAAACACCATATATTTT.

The chain combines TRBV5-4 with TRBJ2-3; 9 nucleotides align to TRBD2. V shed 0 bases, J shed 11 bases, and the junction held 7 bases outside the gene matches. The germline V gene encodes CDR1 SGHNT and CDR2 YYREEE (reference sequence). The CDR3 loop spans 14 amino acids. The chain's CDR3 is CASSLGNSGGEQYF. CDR3 nucleotides: TGTGCCAGCAGCTTGGGTAATAGCGGGGGCGAGCAGTATTTT.

J is TRBJ2-7 and V is TRBV6-1; D possibly corresponds to TRBD2 (7 bases). The CDR3 is 15 residues long. The germline gives CDR1 MNHNS, CDR2 SASEGT. The germline V and J ends were trimmed by 6 bases and 6 bases, with 21 bases remaining between them. CDR3 protein: CASSAEGGATLEQYF. The CDR3 DNA follows: TGTGCCAGCAGCGCCGAGGGGGGGGCGACCCTCGAGCAGTACTTC.

This rearrangement joins TRBV27 to TRBJ1-6; D remains ambiguous. CDR3 length equals 15 residues. CDR1 and CDR2 (germline): MNHEY, SMNVEV (reference sequence). With 6 bases removed from V and 9 bases from J, the gap between germline ends came to 18 bases. The CDR3 region has the DNA TGTGCCAGCAGGAGACATGGGGAATTGGGTTCACCCCTCCACTTT. It encodes CASRRHGELGSPLHF.

The chain links TRBV19 to TRBJ1-5; D remains unclear. Germline assignment: CDR1 LNHDA and CDR2 SQIVND (reference sequence). V lost 3 bases and J 7 bases, leaving 10 bases between the germline ends. The CDR3 extends over 13 amino acids. The CDR3 region is CASSIGLVQPQHF. Written as DNA, the CDR3 is TGTGCCAGTAGTATCGGCCTTGTGCAGCCCCAGCATTTT.

V and J are TRBV4-2 and TRBJ1-5, with a tentative D call TRBD1 (5 bases). Germline V CDR1 and CDR2: LGHNA, YNFKEQ. The CDR3 runs 16 residues. V was trimmed by 1 base and J by 1 base, leaving 11 bases between them. The CDR3 DNA is TGTGCCAGCAGCCAAGGGAGGGGCAGGAGCAATCAGCCCCAGCATTTT. Amino acid sequence: CASSQGRGRSNQPQHF.

This clone was observed a handful of times. The rearrangement links TRBV5-1 to TRBJ2-1, with 8 bases identical to TRBD2. CDR1 is SGHRS, CDR2 YFSETQ, per germline. Trimming removed 10 bases from V and 4 bases from J; junction bases left unmatched: 13. The CDR3 totals 15 residues. The CDR3 coding sequence is TGCGCCTCGCAGGTCGGGGGGGGTTCTTACAATGAGCAGTTCTTC. Residues: CASQVGGGSYNEQFF.

The J gene is TRBJ2-5, the V gene TRBV30; D gene unclear. CDR1 GTSNPN and CDR2 SVGIG come from the germline V gene (reference sequence). The CDR3 runs to 11 residues. Between the trimmed V and J ends, which lost 5 bases and 5 bases, there was a span of 9 bases. For the CDR3, the DNA is TGTGCCTGGGCGGTGGGGGAGACCCAGTACTTC. Protein product: CAWAVGETQYF.

V gene TRBV27 combines with J gene TRBJ2-7, with 9 bases fitting TRBD1. The J segment lost 1 base and the V segment lost 5 bases, leaving 9 bases of the junction unmatched. The CDR3 is 16 amino acids. CDR1 is MNHEY and CDR2 is SMNVEV in the germline V gene (reference sequence). CDR3 residues: CASSSRTGVGSYEQYF. As DNA, the CDR3 is TGTGCCAGCAGTAGTCGGACAGGGGTCGGGTCCTACGAGCAGTACTTC.

The V call is TRBV4-1, the J call TRBJ1-1; no definite D call. Germline CDR1 and CDR2: MGHRA and YSYEKL. The CDR3 covers 11 residues. V lost 4 bases and J lost 6, with 6 bases in between. CDR3 amino acids: CASSPPAEAFF. The CDR3 DNA sequence: TGCGCCAGCAGCCCCCCGGCTGAAGCTTTCTTT.

This chain joins TRBV13 and TRBJ2-7; TRBD2 matches 10 bases. CDR3 length: 16 residues. Germline V gives CDR1 PRHDT, CDR2 FYEKMQ (reference sequence). V was clipped by 6 bases and J by 1 base; unmatched bases: 9. The CDR3 region has the DNA TGTGCCAGCAGTGGGTGGACTAGCGGTCATTCCTACGAGCAGTACTTC. This codes for CASSGWTSGHSYEQYF.

The chain employs TRBV15 and TRBJ2-1; the D is unclear. Germline V CDR1 and CDR2: LNHNV, YYDKDF (reference sequence). V was trimmed by 3 bases and J by 15 bases, leaving 18 bases between them. The CDR3 consists of 13 residues. Here the CDR3 reads CATSRDPVEGLFF. For the CDR3, the DNA is TGTGCCACCAGCAGGGACCCGGTCGAAGGGCTGTTCTTC.

The chain employs TRBV10-3 and TRBJ2-7; D gene ambiguous. This CDR3 spans 14 amino acids. Per germline, CDR1 ENHRY and CDR2 SYGVKD. V lost 2 bases, J lost 2 bases, and 10 bases lay in between. The CDR3 spells CAISEEMPPYEQYF. The CDR3 DNA is TGTGCCATCAGTGAGGAAATGCCCCCCTACGAGCAGTACTTC.